This T cell receptor (beta chain) was captured in a study of blood T cell repertoires in COVID-19 (dated by TCRdb to 2018 to 2020). Study-wide context: The collaborator samples originated in the United States, Italy and Spain and spanned the acute and convalescent phases of COVID-19. The prospective study material was composed of cDNA or gDNA derived from T cells, B-cell-depleted T cells, or PBMCs. Subjects who had been exposed to COVID-19, were actively infected with it, or had recovered from it provided the deeply sampled blood TCRbeta repertoires that made up the dataset. The repertoires were released in a freely available public database intended as a resource for research on the immune response to SARS-CoV-2. The samples were drawn from two sources: the first 160 participants of the ongoing ImmuneRACE study, and approximately 1,300 subjects contributed by 6 global collaborators. Nearly every sample came with metadata listing a de-identified subject ID, COVID-19 status, age in years and sex. Where available, HLA class I and class II types were taken from metadata supplied by the sample provider and were not determined by assay-based typing. The full study reports these points: The quantity of clinical and demographic metadata differed by source and by participant and was supplied without curation.

Whole blood was collected in K2EDTA tubes by collaborating institutions according to the institutions' own protocols. For TCRbeta analysis, collaborator samples were shipped as frozen whole blood, as isolated PBMCs, or as DNA extracted from either sample type. CDR1 and CDR2 (MNHEY, SMNVEV) derive from the germline V gene (reference sequence). The junction carries 13 bases between V and J, which are trimmed by 5 bases and 0 bases respectively. The CDR3 goes from the cysteine to the phenylalanine over 16 residues. This entry keeps only the CDR3 DNA: 48 bases, framed from base 1. In regard to this clone: Its target antigen remains unknown. No clone much larger than this one lies a single base away; base qualities are absent.

TCRbeta CDR3 regions were amplified from genomic DNA using the immunoSEQ Assay, a bias-controlled multiplex PCR. The paper's processing steps were these. The number of nucleated cells in each sample was estimated from the amplification of reference gene primers within the assay. To quantify the absolute abundance of each unique TCRbeta CDR3 rearrangement, sequence reads were collapsed and filtered. For each sample, productive Simpson clonality was calculated as the square root of Simpson's diversity index across productive rearrangements. TCRdb holds this immuneACCESS table with in-frame rearrangements only. Some clones are missing; in checked studies, unresolved V genes explain under half, and the rest has no known cause. D and trimming were read from the DNA, whereas the V and J calls and clone size are those reported in that table. This sample has tens of thousands of clones in its table, and 80% to 85% of those were observed once. The ten largest make up 13% of the sample.

The chain is assembled from TRBV27 and TRBJ2-2, with TRBD1 as a weak D call on 6 bases. Source material: peripheral blood. This receptor was obtained from a woman of 80 years or more with acute or convalescent COVID-19. The CDR3 region: CASSKGVTANTGELFF. The nucleotide sequence reads as follows: TGTGCCAGCAGTAAGGGGGTGACAGCGAACACCGGGGAGCTGTTTTTT.